Presented here are 9 T cell receptor beta chains from one specimen sequenced in a study of CD8+ T cells in alopecia areata. Extracted RNA was reverse transcribed, and the resulting cDNA served as sequencing template. Libraries were prepared by immunoSEQ multiplex PCR; TCRdb keeps only in-frame clonotypes and omits some of them. The sample holds about 200,000 clones, approximately 60% seen once. Sequenced: CD8+ T cells sorted from blood. The receptors were sampled from a human donor in good health.

By share of the sample, this clone is large. The chain has TRBV6-4 and TRBJ2-3; 15 bases align to TRBD2. Germline values: CDR1 MRHNA, CDR2 SNTAGT. This CDR3 contains 16 residues. V shed 4 bases, J shed 4 bases, and the junction held 3 bases outside the gene matches. The CDR3: CASSGTSGGAPDTQYF. CDR3 coding DNA: TGTGCCAGCAGTGGGACTAGCGGGGGGGCCCCAGATACGCAGTATTTT.

J is TRBJ2-3 and V is TRBV30; possible D gene TRBD2, 6 bases. Germline V lookup: CDR1 GTSNPN, CDR2 SVGIG (reference sequence). Trimming shortened V by 1 base and J by 0 bases, and 17 bases separated the two germline ends. This CDR3 is 17 amino acids long. CDR3 in amino acids: CAWSEGGTGPSTDTQYF. The DNA for the CDR3 is TGTGCCTGGAGTGAAGGAGGGACGGGGCCTAGCACAGATACGCAGTATTTT. The full variable domain, its missing parts supplied by reference TRBV30 and TRBJ2-3, is SQTIHQWPATLVQPVGSPLSLECTVEGTSNPNLYWYRQAAGRGLQLLFYSVGIGQISSEVPQNLSASRPQDRQFILSSKKLLLSDSGFYLCAWSEGGTGPSTDTQYFGPGTRLTVL.

Turning to this clone: The sample carries other DNA sequences with the same CDR3. J is TRBJ2-7 and V is TRBV27; D gene uncertain. CDR1 and CDR2 from the germline V gene are MNHEY and SMNVEV (reference sequence). With 0 bases removed from V and 3 bases from J, the gap between germline ends came to 6 bases. This CDR3 region has 13 residues. Written as DNA, the CDR3 is TGTGCCAGCAGTTTATCGGGCAGCTACGAGCAGTACTTC. Translating it yields CASSLSGSYEQYF.

V gene TRBV29-1 combines with J gene TRBJ1-1; TRBD1 is a possible D gene (5 bases). Trimming left V 1 base short and J 5 bases short, with 14 bases between. The CDR3 runs to 14 residues. The germline V gene encodes CDR1 SQVTM and CDR2 ANQGSEA. The DNA of the CDR3 is TGCAGCGTTGAAGTCGGACATTGGGGGACTGAAGCTTTCTTT. Encoded protein: CSVEVGHWGTEAFF.

The CDR3 nucleotides are TGTGCCAGCAGCTTAGAGTCGACGAGGGAACTGTTTTTT. It encodes CASSLESTRELFF. The rearrangement links TRBV7-2 to TRBJ1-4; D gene uncertain. Deletions cut 1 base from V and 12 bases from J, with 12 bases between. This CDR3 has 13 residues. Germline V gene data show CDR1 as SGHTA and CDR2 as FQGNSA.

CDR3 amino acids: CASSPQGSRAGGYTF. CDR3 in DNA: TGTGCCAGCAGCCCGCAGGGGAGTAGGGCAGGGGGCTACACCTTC. The chain uses TRBV7-3 and TRBJ1-2; weak D call: TRBD1 (6 bases). Germline V lookup: CDR1 SGHTA, CDR2 FQGTGA. The CDR3 totals 15 residues. Trimming stripped 5 bases from V and 8 bases from J, with 21 bases between.

This rearrangement joins TRBV5-1 to TRBJ2-7; D uncertain. The CDR3 consists of 13 residues. In germline, CDR1 is SGHRS, CDR2 YFSETQ. The V end was cut by 1 base, the J end by 2 bases, with 7 bases between. As DNA, the CDR3 is TGCGCCAGCAGCTTGCAGGCAACCTACGAGCAGTACTTC. This encodes CASSLQATYEQYF.

The rearrangement joins TRBV4-1 to TRBJ2-5; the match to TRBD1 covers 11 bases. Germline V gene lookup returns CDR1 MGHRA and CDR2 YSYEKL. V was pared by 4 bases and J by 4 bases, with 23 bases of the junction left unmatched. The CDR3 length is 21 residues. The CDR3 loop reads CASSPRGFGQGALLVGETQYF. CDR3 nucleotide sequence: TGCGCCAGCAGCCCCCGGGGTTTCGGACAGGGGGCGCTCTTGGTGGGAGAGACCCAGTACTTC.

This clone was seen once. The genes are TRBV4-1 and TRBJ1-6; tentative D call: TRBD1 (5 bases). CDR3 length: 14 residues. CDR1 and CDR2 from the germline V gene are MGHRA and YSYEKL. V was pared by 6 bases and J by 5 bases, with 11 bases between. CDR3 nucleotides: TGCGCCAGCAGAACAGGACACCATAATTCACCCCTCCACTTT. Translation: CASRTGHHNSPLHF.